These T cell receptor beta chains were read from a single sample in a study of blood T cell repertoires in COVID-19. This table comes from immunoSEQ multiplex PCR, and its TCRdb copy is limited to in-frame clones, with some not included. The sample holds more than 110,000 clones, around four fifths seen once. The sequenced material came from peripheral blood. These receptor sequences come from an elderly woman with acute or convalescent COVID-19. Each CDR3 is given with its conserved first and last residue. Each record gives: V gene, D gene, clone size, J gene, CDR3 protein, CDR3 DNA. The D gene is left open where the match is weak. Clone size is not always given. Where it is, it says once, few, many or a class for expanded clones.

TRBV6-5,NA,NA,TRBJ1-1,CASSYSSRTEAFF,TGTGCCAGCAGTTACTCGTCTCGGACTGAAGCTTTCTTT
TRBV28,TRBD1,NA,TRBJ2-4,CASSLGSGTGENIQYF,TGTGCCAGCAGTTTGGGGTCGGGGACAGGTGAAAACATTCAGTACTTC
TRBV27,TRBD1,once,TRBJ1-2,CASSFYRGLRYGYTF,TGTGCCAGCAGTTTTTACAGGGGGCTTCGGTATGGCTACACCTTC
TRBV19,NA,NA,TRBJ2-7,CASSGGIGDSKSYEQYF,TGTGCCAGTAGTGGGGGGATTGGGGACAGCAAGTCCTACGAGCAGTACTTC
TRBV18,TRBD2,NA,TRBJ2-7,CASSYTGTSGYEQYF,TGTGCCAGCTCATACACCGGGACTAGCGGTTACGAGCAGTACTTC
TRBV20-1,TRBD1,NA,TRBJ2-3,CSASGGDTQYF,TGCAGTGCTTCAGGGGGAGATACGCAGTATTTT
TRBV5-6,TRBD2,NA,TRBJ2-1,CASSALAGGPYGDEQFF,TGTGCCAGCAGCGCGCTAGCGGGAGGGCCTTATGGGGATGAGCAGTTCTTC
TRBV7-9,TRBD1,NA,TRBJ1-4,CASSVGQGNEKLFF,TGTGCCAGCAGTGTGGGACAGGGGAATGAAAAACTGTTTTTT
TRBV18,TRBD1,NA,TRBJ2-7,CASSPNGQGTYEQYF,TGTGCCAGCTCACCTAATGGACAGGGGACCTACGAGCAGTACTTC
TRBV24-1,TRBD1,NA,TRBJ1-5,CATSDFWDSEFLNQPQHF,TGTGCCACCAGTGATTTCTGGGACAGTGAGTTTCTCAATCAGCCCCAGCATTTT
TRBV7-9,TRBD2,NA,TRBJ2-7,CASSPGISGGSYEQYF,TGTGCCAGCAGCCCCGGGATTAGCGGGGGGTCCTACGAGCAGTACTTC
TRBV28,TRBD2,NA,TRBJ2-5,CASRVAGIQETQYF,TGTGCCAGCAGGGTAGCGGGGATTCAAGAGACCCAGTACTTC
TRBV9,NA,NA,TRBJ2-5,CASSVDRGRETQYF,TGTGCCAGCAGCGTAGATCGGGGGAGAGAGACCCAGTACTTC
TRBV30,NA,NA,TRBJ2-1,CASTSLRFNEQFF,TGTGCCTCAACATCCCTCCGTTTCAATGAGCAGTTCTTC
TRBV18,TRBD1,NA,TRBJ1-2,CASSPPDRGDYGYTF,TGTGCCAGCTCACCACCGGACAGGGGGGACTATGGCTACACCTTC
TRBV5-4,NA,NA,TRBJ1-4,CASGQFNEKLFF,TGTGCCAGCGGGCAGTTTAATGAAAAACTGTTTTTT
TRBV5-8,NA,NA,TRBJ2-1,CASSLAINEQFF,TGTGCCAGCAGCTTGGCAATCAATGAGCAGTTCTTC
TRBV5-1,NA,NA,TRBJ2-7,CASSLAGGKWYEQYF,TGCGCCAGCAGCTTGGCCGGGGGTAAATGGTACGAGCAGTACTTC
TRBV9,TRBD1,NA,TRBJ1-3,CASSAGTGGFLTIYF,TGTGCCAGCAGCGCCGGGACAGGGGGCTTTCTCACCATATATTTT
TRBV7-6,TRBD2,NA,TRBJ2-1,CASSLVLAGNEQFF,TGTGCCAGCAGCTTAGTACTAGCGGGAAATGAGCAGTTCTTC
TRBV27,NA,NA,TRBJ2-1,CASSLGTLYNEQFF,TGTGCCAGCAGTTTAGGGACTCTTTACAATGAGCAGTTCTTC
TRBV5-1,TRBD1,once,TRBJ1-2,CASSHDTRQGVFGDYGYTF,TGCGCCAGCAGTCACGACACGAGACAGGGGGTCTTTGGGGACTATGGCTACACCTTC
TRBV29-1,NA,NA,TRBJ1-1,CSVVRPPREAFF,TGTAGCGTTGTCCGGCCTCCCAGGGAAGCTTTCTTT
TRBV10-1,NA,NA,TRBJ1-2,CAGLTEFPYGYTF,TGCGCCGGACTTACAGAGTTTCCTTATGGCTACACCTTC
TRBV4-1,TRBD2,few,TRBJ2-5,CASSQGTSEETQYF,TGCGCCAGCAGCCAAGGGACTAGCGAAGAGACCCAGTACTTC
TRBV20-1,NA,NA,TRBJ1-6,CSASPVNSPLHF,TGCAGTGCGAGTCCGGTGAATTCACCCCTCCACTTT
TRBV10-1,NA,NA,TRBJ2-3,CASSGSRADTQYF,TGCGCCAGCAGTGGTTCCCGTGCAGATACGCAGTATTTT
TRBV10-2,TRBD2,NA,TRBJ2-1,CASSGPLAGGSYNEQFF,TGCGCCAGCAGTGGACCCTTAGCGGGAGGGTCCTACAATGAGCAGTTCTTC
TRBV6-5,NA,NA,TRBJ2-7,CASSYSSPNYEQYF,TGTGCCAGCAGTTACTCGAGCCCCAACTACGAGCAGTACTTC
TRBV5-6,TRBD1,NA,TRBJ2-7,CASSWAGQASYEQYF,TGTGCCAGCAGCTGGGCTGGACAGGCCTCCTACGAGCAGTACTTC
TRBV5-4,TRBD1,few,TRBJ2-1,CASRRTGGGQFF,TGTGCCAGCAGGCGGACAGGTGGGGGGCAGTTCTTC
TRBV2,NA,NA,TRBJ2-6,CASSALTGANVLTF,TGTGCCAGCAGTGCCCTAACTGGGGCCAACGTCCTGACTTTC
TRBV7-2,NA,NA,TRBJ2-2,CASSPTRPGTGVGTGELFF,TGTGCCAGCAGCCCAACAAGGCCGGGTACGGGGGTCGGCACCGGGGAGCTGTTTTTT
TRBV9,NA,NA,TRBJ2-7,CASSVASGSFSEQYF,TGTGCCAGCAGCGTAGCTTCTGGGAGTTTCTCCGAGCAGTACTTC
TRBV7-9,TRBD2,NA,TRBJ2-1,CASSLSGGAWNEQFF,TGTGCCAGCAGCTTGAGCGGGGGGGCTTGGAATGAGCAGTTCTTC
TRBV6-5,NA,NA,TRBJ1-5,CATRQEINQPQHF,TGTGCCACTCGACAGGAGATCAATCAGCCCCAGCATTTT
TRBV5-1,NA,NA,TRBJ1-6,CASSFRDYNSPLHF,TGCGCCAGCAGCTTCCGGGACTATAATTCACCCCTCCACTTT
TRBV27,NA,few,TRBJ1-5,CASSLIAGRNQPQHF,TGTGCCAGCAGTTTGATAGCAGGGAGGAATCAGCCCCAGCATTTT
TRBV30,TRBD1,NA,TRBJ1-2,CAWSQPWTGRYGYTF,TGTGCCTGGAGTCAACCATGGACAGGGAGGTATGGCTACACCTTC
TRBV27,NA,NA,TRBJ1-2,CASSLSEGYGYTF,TGTGCCAGCAGTTTATCGGAGGGGTATGGCTACACCTTC
TRBV16,NA,NA,TRBJ1-2,CASSQSLNSYGYTF,TGTGCCAGCAGCCAATCATTGAACTCCTATGGCTACACCTTC
TRBV3-1/TRBV3-2,NA,NA,TRBJ2-5,CASSQVFGPSGAGTRETQYF,TGTGCCAGCAGCCAAGTGTTCGGGCCCAGCGGCGCGGGAACCAGGGAGACCCAGTACTTC
TRBV5-1,TRBD1,NA,TRBJ2-5,CASSLRDRGHVTQYF,TGCGCCAGCAGCTTAAGGGACAGGGGGCATGTGACCCAGTACTTC
TRBV6-5,NA,once,TRBJ1-1,CASSSNLGGGAFF,TGTGCCAGCAGTTCCAATTTGGGTGGCGGGGCTTTCTTT
TRBV27,NA,NA,TRBJ2-1,CASSLYGYEGYNEQFF,TGTGCCAGCAGTTTATACGGGTACGAGGGCTACAATGAGCAGTTCTTC
TRBV5-5,NA,NA,TRBJ1-1,CASSLTRQANTEAFF,TGTGCCAGCAGCTTGACCCGACAAGCCAACACTGAAGCTTTCTTT
TRBV12-3/TRBV12-4,NA,NA,TRBJ2-7,CASSFMDSEQYF,TGTGCCAGCAGTTTTATGGACAGCGAGCAGTACTTC
TRBV25-1,TRBD1,NA,TRBJ1-1,CASSDRGLLNTEAFF,TGTGCCAGCAGTGACAGGGGGCTCCTAAACACTGAAGCTTTCTTT
TRBV7-8,TRBD2,NA,TRBJ2-3,CASSPRGGTSWDTQYF,TGTGCCAGCAGCCCCAGGGGGGGGACTAGCTGGGATACGCAGTATTTT
TRBV6-1,TRBD2,NA,TRBJ2-1,CASSEGLAGGDEQFF,TGTGCCAGCAGTGAAGGACTAGCGGGAGGCGATGAGCAGTTCTTC
TRBV3-1/TRBV3-2,TRBD2,NA,TRBJ2-5,CASSQERTKGLEDPKVPLKETQYF,TGTGCCAGCAGCCAAGAACGAACGAAGGGACTAGAAGACCCGAAGGTTCCGCTAAAAGAGACCCAGTACTTC
TRBV28,TRBD2,NA,TRBJ2-5,CASSPGGFGETQYF,TGTGCCAGCTCCCCGGGGGGTTTTGGTGAGACCCAGTACTTC